These T cell receptor beta chains were read from a single sample in a study of blood T cell repertoires in COVID-19. Here immunoSEQ multiplex PCR was the method, and the copy in TCRdb shows in-frame clones only, minus some. This table holds about 160,000 clones, more than 60% found once. Sequencing was done on a sample of peripheral blood. The source is a man between 65 and 79 years old with acute or convalescent COVID-19. CDR3s include the opening cysteine and the closing phenylalanine or tryptophan. The D gene is left open where the match is weak. Only some rows state a clone size, as once, few, many or a class for expanded clones.

J: TRBJ1-5
size: .
D: .
V: TRBV19
CDR3: CASSIAGLGNQPQHF
DNA: TGTGCCAGTAGTATTGCGGGGCTTGGCAATCAGCCCCAGCATTTT

J: TRBJ2-5
size: .
D: .
V: TRBV9
CDR3: CASSVGEETQYF
DNA: TGTGCCAGCAGCGTAGGAGAAGAGACCCAGTACTTC

J: TRBJ2-6
size: .
D: .
V: TRBV4-1
CDR3: CASSQALFSGANVLTF
DNA: TGCGCCAGCAGCCAAGCTCTGTTCTCTGGGGCCAACGTCCTGACTTTC

J: TRBJ2-3
size: .
D: .
V: TRBV28
CDR3: CASSPRVPGTDTQYF
DNA: TGTGCCAGCAGTCCCCGAGTGCCGGGCACAGATACGCAGTATTTT

J: TRBJ2-1
size: .
D: TRBD2
V: TRBV27
CDR3: CASRPYLGAGAHNEQFF
DNA: TGTGCCAGCAGACCCTACCTAGGGGCGGGAGCCCACAATGAGCAGTTCTTC

J: TRBJ1-2
size: .
D: .
V: TRBV6-5
CDR3: CASYDSLAGYTF
DNA: TGTGCCAGTTATGACAGTCTCGCTGGCTACACCTTC

J: TRBJ2-3
size: many
D: TRBD2
V: TRBV29-1
CDR3: CSVAGAGTSGRTDTQYF
DNA: TGCAGCGTTGCTGGGGCCGGGACTAGCGGGAGAACAGATACGCAGTATTTT

J: TRBJ2-1
size: many
D: TRBD2
V: TRBV5-6
CDR3: CASSQPGGGGSDEQFF
DNA: TGTGCCAGCAGCCAGCCAGGAGGCGGGGGAAGCGATGAGCAGTTCTTC

J: TRBJ2-1
size: .
D: TRBD2
V: TRBV11-3
CDR3: CASRIAGEGEQFF
DNA: TGTGCCAGCCGTATAGCGGGAGAAGGTGAGCAGTTCTTC

J: TRBJ2-5
size: .
D: TRBD1
V: TRBV10-3
CDR3: CAISKGDREQETQYF
DNA: TGTGCCATCAGTAAAGGGGACAGGGAGCAAGAGACCCAGTACTTC

J: TRBJ2-3
size: .
D: .
V: TRBV9
CDR3: CASSVGGGSFSTDTQYF
DNA: TGTGCCAGCAGCGTAGGGGGTGGGAGTTTTAGCACAGATACGCAGTATTTT

J: TRBJ1-6
size: .
D: .
V: TRBV30
CDR3: CAWQDLLSPLHF
DNA: TGTGCCTGGCAGGATCTGCTCTCACCCCTCCACTTT

J: TRBJ1-1
size: .
D: TRBD1
V: TRBV5-5
CDR3: CASSLTQGAGTEAFF
DNA: TGTGCCAGCAGCTTGACGCAGGGGGCCGGCACTGAAGCTTTCTTT

J: TRBJ1-2
size: .
D: .
V: TRBV2
CDR3: CASIEQMTNYGYTF
DNA: TGTGCCAGCATCGAACAGATGACTAACTATGGCTACACCTTC